Below are 26 T cell receptor beta chains sequenced from a single sample in a study of shared clonotypes between healthy human individuals. Libraries were prepared by immunoSEQ multiplex PCR; TCRdb keeps only in-frame clonotypes and omits some of them. The table has about 480,000 clones, 60% to 80% seen once; the top ten hold roughly an eighth. The sequenced sample was PBMCs. These receptors were collected from a woman aged 40 to 50 in good health. Some clones in this sample may be carry-over from other donors' samples.

This clone was seen repeatedly, ten times or more. In the same sample, other DNA sequences code for this CDR3. The CDR3 DNA reads as TGCGCCAGCAGCCAAGGATTCAGGGAAGAGACCCAGTACTTC. It is translated as CASSQGFREETQYF. This chain uses TRBV4-1 with TRBJ2-5; the D gene is possibly TRBD1 (5 bases). V was shortened by 1 base and J by 3 bases, with 9 bases between the two germline ends. CDR3 length: 14 residues. Germline V gives CDR1 MGHRA, CDR2 YSYEKL.

The CDR3 nucleotides read TGTGCCAGCAGCCCGGGACTAGCGGGAGCCTACGAGCAGTACTTC. Protein sequence: CASSPGLAGAYEQYF. The chain carries TRBV9 and TRBJ2-7; 14 positions match TRBD2. Germline V CDR1 and CDR2: SGDLS, YYNGEE. With 4 bases clipped from V and 2 bases from J, the junction kept 2 bases outside the gene matches. The CDR3 loop spans 15 amino acids.

The chain uses TRBV5-1 and TRBJ1-3; a weak D match, TRBD1 (6 bases). Germline CDR1 SGHRS, CDR2 YFSETQ. This CDR3 is built from 15 residues. Trimming shortened V by 4 bases and J by 6 bases, and 17 bases separated the two germline ends. CDR3 sequence (DNA): TGCGCCAGCAGCCTGGCGGGGGCCAGCACAAACACCATATATTTT. Encoded protein: CASSLAGASTNTIYF.

In this sample, this clone turned up a few times. The V call is TRBV30, the J call TRBJ1-5; TRBD1 aligns across 8 bases. V shed 3 bases and J 4 bases; nucleotides not matched to a gene: 17. The CDR3 runs 18 residues. The V gene's germline CDR1 is GTSNPN and CDR2 SVGIG (reference sequence). The CDR3 loop reads CAWRDRTGSYERNQPQHF. DNA of the CDR3: TGTGCCTGGAGGGACCGGACAGGGTCTTATGAGAGGAATCAGCCCCAGCATTTT.

This chain connects TRBV27 to TRBJ1-6; D possibly corresponds to TRBD1 (6 bases). CDR1 MNHEY and CDR2 SMNVEV come from the germline V gene (reference sequence). V was clipped by 5 bases and J by 5 bases, with 13 bases between them. This CDR3 has 15 residues. DNA of the CDR3: TGTGCCAGCAGTGGCCGGGACACTAATAATTCACCCCTCCACTTT. Its translation: CASSGRDTNNSPLHF.

The chain uses TRBV2 and TRBJ2-7, with D unresolved. There are 11 residues in the CDR3. Germline values: CDR1 SNHLY, CDR2 FYNNEI. V dropped 3 bases and J dropped 6 bases, with 6 bases sitting between them. CDR3: CASSDGFEQYF. The CDR3 DNA follows: TGTGCCAGCAGTGATGGGTTCGAGCAGTACTTC.

The chain uses TRBV29-1 and TRBJ1-1, with D unclear. From germline, CDR1 is SQVTM and CDR2 ANQGSEA. Trimming shortened V by 8 bases and J by 1 base, and 11 bases separated the two germline ends. The CDR3 is 12 residues long. CDR3 sequence (DNA): TGCAGCATAAGACGGGGGAACACTGAAGCTTTCTTT. Its translation is CSIRRGNTEAFF.

V and J are TRBV15 and TRBJ2-5; D call uncertain. Trimming left V 3 bases short and J 4 bases short, with 3 bases between. This CDR3 contains 11 residues. From germline, CDR1 is LNHNV and CDR2 YYDKDF (reference sequence). CDR3 coding DNA: TGTGCCACCAGCAGGAGAGAGACCCAGTACTTC. It encodes CATSRRETQYF.

This clone was observed many times. The CDR3 region has the DNA TGTGCCGGGACTAGCCGGAGGGACATTCAGTACTTC. It encodes CAGTSRRDIQYF. The chain is built from TRBV2 and TRBJ2-4, with 9 bases that match TRBD2. V was clipped by 11 bases and J by 8 bases; unmatched bases: 7. The CDR3 loop spans 12 amino acids. Germline loops: CDR1 SNHLY, CDR2 FYNNEI.

There are a few counts of this clone. V gene TRBV5-1 combines with J gene TRBJ2-3, with D unresolved. CDR1 and CDR2 from the germline V gene are SGHRS and YFSETQ. The CDR3 is 16 residues long. Trimming removed 6 bases from V and 0 bases from J, with 17 bases in between. The CDR3 bases are TGCGCCAGCATCCTGGGTAGGGCGTCTAGCACAGATACGCAGTATTTT. It yields the protein CASILGRASSTDTQYF. Looking up the rest from reference TRBV5-1 and TRBJ2-3 gives the full variable domain: KAGVTQTPRYLIKTRGQQVTLSCSPISGHRSVSWYQQTPGQGLQFLFEYFSETQRNKGNFPGRFSGRQFSNSRSEMNVSTLELGDSALYLCASILGRASSTDTQYFGPGTRLTVL.

The V gene is TRBV5-1, the J gene TRBJ2-1; TRBD2 agrees at 8 bases. The CDR3 contains 19 residues. Germline V lookup: CDR1 SGHRS, CDR2 YFSETQ. The V gene end was trimmed by 6 bases and the J gene end by 4 bases; junction bases not matched to a gene: 21. Written as DNA, the CDR3 is TGCGCCAGCACCGCTTGGATTCTGGCCAGCGGGGGACCTTACAATGAGCAGTTCTTC. Its translation: CASTAWILASGGPYNEQFF.

As concerns this clone: Other DNA variants within this sample encode the same CDR3. V gene TRBV28 combines with J gene TRBJ2-7; D unclear. V lost 3 bases and J lost 5, with 5 bases in between. There are 11 residues in the CDR3. Germline V CDR1 and CDR2: MDHEN, SYDVKM. The CDR3 sequence is CASSLIHEQYF. The CDR3 coding sequence is TGTGCCAGCAGTTTGATCCACGAGCAGTACTTC.

The genes are TRBV5-6 and TRBJ1-5; D is perhaps TRBD1 (6 bases). With 4 bases removed from V and 2 bases from J, the gap between germline ends came to 16 bases. Per germline, CDR1 SGHDT and CDR2 YYEEEE. The CDR3 has 16 amino acids. The CDR3 coding sequence is TGTGCCAGCAGCCCCTTCGGGGGGGCTGGCAATCAGCCCCAGCATTTT. It is translated as CASSPFGGAGNQPQHF.

The chain has TRBV5-1 and TRBJ2-7, with a tentative D call TRBD1 (5 bases). The germline V and J ends were trimmed by 4 bases and 3 bases, with 20 bases remaining between them. The length of the CDR3 is 16 residues. The germline gives CDR1 SGHRS, CDR2 YFSETQ. The DNA for the CDR3 is TGCGCCAGCAGCCAGACACCAGGGTTGAGGAACTACGAGCAGTACTTC. Amino acid sequence: CASSQTPGLRNYEQYF.

In its sample, this clone was seen many times. This sample also contains other DNA sequences that code for the same CDR3. The rearrangement uses TRBV7-8 and TRBJ1-1, with a tentative D call TRBD1 (6 bases). V shed 5 bases and J shed 0 bases, with 7 bases lying between them. The CDR3 has 13 amino acids. CDR1 SGHVS and CDR2 FQNEAQ come from the germline V gene. Here the CDR3 reads CASSGQLNTEAFF. CDR3 nucleotides: TGTGCCAGCAGCGGACAGCTGAACACTGAAGCTTTCTTT. The full variable domain, completed using reference TRBV7-8 and TRBJ1-1, is GAGVSQSPRYKVAKRGQDVALRCDPISGHVSLFWYQQALGQGPEFLTYFQNEAQLDKSGLPSDRFFAERPEGSVSTLKIQRTQQEDSAVYLCASSGQLNTEAFFGQGTRLTVV.

V usage is TRBV18 and J usage is TRBJ2-2; TRBD1 is a possible D gene (6 bases). The CDR3 is made up of 16 amino acids. Germline V lookup: CDR1 KGHSH, CDR2 LQKENI. V gave up 1 base and J gave up 1 base, with 10 bases separating them. The CDR3 coding sequence is TGTGCCAGCTCACCACAGAGGACAGTGAACACCGGGGAGCTGTTTTTT. The encoded protein is CASSPQRTVNTGELFF.

The rearrangement joins TRBV30 to TRBJ2-7, with D unclear. The V gene lost 4 bases and the J gene lost 2 bases, with 9 bases spanning the gap. The CDR3 covers 12 residues. Looked up from germline, CDR1 is GTSNPN and CDR2 is SVGIG (reference sequence). CDR3 in DNA: TGTGCCTGGACTCGTGGTACCTACGAGCAGTACTTC. Translating it yields CAWTRGTYEQYF.

Points on this clone: Given a far larger clone just one base away, this is likely a sequencing read error. Different DNA sequences within this sample yield the same CDR3. The genes are TRBV5-1 and TRBJ2-3, with D perhaps TRBD2 (5 bases). The CDR3 sequence is 14 residues long. Germline loops: CDR1 SGHRS, CDR2 YFSETQ. CDR3 region: CASSAASVGDTQYF. DNA of the CDR3: TGCGCCAGCAGCGCAGCTAGTGTCGGGGATACGCAGTACTTT.

The chain couples TRBV7-3 to TRBJ2-1; TRBD1 agrees at 9 bases. This CDR3 has 14 residues. The junction had 5 bases not matched to a gene; V was cut back by 5 bases and J by 6 bases. CDR1 and CDR2 from the germline V gene are SGHTA and FQGTGA. The CDR3 DNA reads TGTGCCAGCAGCCCGGACAGGGGTGGCAATGAGCAGTTCTTC. It is translated as CASSPDRGGNEQFF.

This clone appeared a few times. The chain has TRBV18 and TRBJ2-1; 7 bases line up with TRBD2. CDR1 is KGHSH, CDR2 LQKENI, per germline. The CDR3 covers 15 residues. Trimming took 3 bases from V and 4 from J; bases not matched to a gene: 6. The CDR3 bases are TGTGCCAGCTCACCCACTAGCGCGACTTACAATGAGCAGTTCTTC. Translated, it gives CASSPTSATYNEQFF. The variable domain in full, with the rest retrieved from reference TRBV18 and TRBJ2-1, is NAGVMQNPRHLVRRRGQEARLRCSPMKGHSHVYWYRQLPEEGLKFMVYLQKENIIDESGMPKERFSAEFPKEGPSILRIQQVVRGDSAAYFCASSPTSATYNEQFFGPGTRLTVL.

The V and J genes are TRBV19 and TRBJ2-7; possible D gene TRBD2, 6 bases. V lost 6 bases and J 6 bases, leaving 15 bases between the germline ends. The CDR3 totals 13 residues. The germline V gene encodes CDR1 LNHDA and CDR2 SQIVND (reference sequence). The CDR3 loop is CASRAPGLSEQYF. The DNA for the CDR3 is TGTGCCAGTAGGGCCCCAGGACTATCCGAGCAGTACTTC. Combining the CDR3 with reference TRBV19 and TRBJ2-7 gives the whole variable domain DGGITQSPKYLFRKEGQNVTLSCEQNLNHDAMYWYRQDPGQGLRLIYYSQIVNDFQKGDIAEGYSVSREKKESFPLTVTSAQKNPTAFYLCASRAPGLSEQYFGPGTRLTVT.

The chain carries TRBV2 and TRBJ1-5; perhaps TRBD1 as D (6 bases). This CDR3 is 15 amino acids long. CDR1 and CDR2 from the germline V gene are SNHLY and FYNNEI. V lost 6 bases and J lost 7, with 19 bases in between. The CDR3 here is CASSRGAGGQQPQHF. CDR3 coding DNA: TGTGCCAGCAGCCGAGGGGCCGGGGGGCAACAGCCCCAGCATTTT. Together with reference TRBV2 and TRBJ1-5, the CDR3 gives the full variable domain: EPEVTQTPSHQVTQMGQEVILRCVPISNHLYFYWYRQILGQKVEFLVSFYNNEISEKSEIFDDQFSVERPDGSNFTLKIRSTKLEDSAMYFCASSRGAGGQQPQHFGDGTRLSIL.

Regarding this clone: The same CDR3 also results from other DNA sequences found in this sample. The chain links TRBV5-1 to TRBJ2-1; 8 bases map to TRBD2. J was trimmed by 4 bases and V by 1 base; bases with no gene match: 4. The CDR3 is 15 amino acids. Germline V gives CDR1 SGHRS, CDR2 YFSETQ. The CDR3 sequence is CASSLSSGTYNEQFF. CDR3 nucleotides: TGCGCCAGCAGCTTGAGTAGCGGGACATACAATGAGCAGTTCTTC.

This chain connects TRBV7-3 to TRBJ2-1; the match to TRBD2 covers 8 bases. The V and J ends lost 4 bases and 6 bases, in that order; junction bases with no gene match: 8. The length of the CDR3 is 15 residues. Germline CDR1 reads SGHTA; CDR2 reads FQGTGA. The CDR3 loop reads CASSSPPAGGNEQFF. Written as DNA, the CDR3 is TGTGCCAGCAGCTCCCCCCCGGCGGGAGGCAATGAGCAGTTCTTC. Together with reference TRBV7-3 and TRBJ2-1, the CDR3 gives the full variable domain: GAGVSQTPSNKVTEKGKYVELRCDPISGHTALYWYRQSLGQGPEFLIYFQGTGAADDSGLPNDRFFAVRPEGSVSTLKIQRTERGDSAVYLCASSSPPAGGNEQFFGPGTRLTVL.

This sequence joins TRBV7-3 and TRBJ2-1; TRBD2 matches at 7 bases. The CDR3 sequence is 18 residues long. V was pared by 5 bases and J by 4 bases, with 17 bases of the junction left unmatched. Germline CDR1 and CDR2: SGHTA and FQGTGA. The chain's CDR3 is CASSTSPRGAGAYNEQFF. The CDR3 DNA is TGTGCCAGCAGCACCTCCCCCCGCGGTGCGGGAGCATACAATGAGCAGTTCTTC. The variable domain in full, completed from reference TRBV7-3 and TRBJ2-1, reads GAGVSQTPSNKVTEKGKYVELRCDPISGHTALYWYRQSLGQGPEFLIYFQGTGAADDSGLPNDRFFAVRPEGSVSTLKIQRTERGDSAVYLCASSTSPRGAGAYNEQFFGPGTRLTVL.

This clone occurred once. The J gene is TRBJ2-1, the V gene TRBV2, with a tentative D call TRBD2 (5 bases). CDR3 size: 15 residues. The germline V gene encodes CDR1 SNHLY and CDR2 FYNNEI. Trimming shortened V by 3 bases and J by 3 bases, and 12 bases separated the two germline ends. The CDR3 is CASSDRGKLYNEQFF. For the CDR3, the DNA is TGTGCCAGCAGTGATCGGGGAAAGCTCTACAATGAGCAGTTCTTC.